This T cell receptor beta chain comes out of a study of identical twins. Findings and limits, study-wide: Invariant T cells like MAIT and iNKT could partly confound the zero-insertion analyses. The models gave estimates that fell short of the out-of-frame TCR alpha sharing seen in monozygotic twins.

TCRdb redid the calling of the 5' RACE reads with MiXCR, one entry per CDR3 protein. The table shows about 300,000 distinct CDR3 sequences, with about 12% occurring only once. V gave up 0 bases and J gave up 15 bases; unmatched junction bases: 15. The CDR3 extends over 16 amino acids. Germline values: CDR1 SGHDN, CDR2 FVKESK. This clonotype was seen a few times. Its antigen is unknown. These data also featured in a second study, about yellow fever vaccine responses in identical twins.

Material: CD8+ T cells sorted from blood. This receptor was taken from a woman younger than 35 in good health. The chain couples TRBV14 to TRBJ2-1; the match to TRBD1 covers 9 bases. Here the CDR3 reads CASSQEAGPGTGILFF. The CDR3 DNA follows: TGTGCCAGCAGCCAAGAGGCGGGCCCCGGGACAGGGATTTTGTTCTTC.